A single sample is the source of the 12 T cell receptor beta chains below, sequenced in a study of blood T cell repertoires in COVID-19 (dated by TCRdb to between 2020 and 2021). The library was built by means of the immunoSEQ multiplex PCR assay. The table comes from immuneACCESS by way of TCRdb, which keeps in-frame sequences with V and J called. Part of the clones is missing from these tables; in studies checked, under half for an unresolved V gene and the rest for unknown reasons. The sample yields 150,000 to 200,000 clones; approximately 82% were counted once. The top ten clones comprise around a fifth of the sample. Specimen: peripheral blood. These receptors were obtained from an elderly woman with acute or convalescent COVID-19.

The genes are TRBV2 and TRBJ1-5, with 12 bases fitting TRBD1. The CDR3 has 15 residues. Germline CDR1 reads SNHLY; CDR2 reads FYNNEI. V dropped 6 bases and J dropped 5; count of bases not matched to a gene: 5. The CDR3 DNA sequence: TGTGCCAGCAGGGGGACAGGGGGCCTAGATCAGCCCCAGCATTTT. As protein: CASRGTGGLDQPQHF.

The V and J genes are TRBV18 and TRBJ2-3; 8 positions match TRBD2. The trim removed 3 bases at V and 0 bases at J, leaving 14 bases unmatched. The CDR3 length is 19 residues. CDR1 and CDR2 from the germline V gene are KGHSH and LQKENI. CDR3 amino acids: CASSPLIRTTSASTDTQYF. CDR3 nucleotides: TGTGCCAGCTCACCTTTGATCCGTACGACTAGCGCTAGCACAGATACGCAGTATTTT. Full variable domain (outside the CDR3, taken from reference TRBV18 and TRBJ2-3): NAGVMQNPRHLVRRRGQEARLRCSPMKGHSHVYWYRQLPEEGLKFMVYLQKENIIDESGMPKERFSAEFPKEGPSILRIQQVVRGDSAAYFCASSPLIRTTSASTDTQYFGPGTRLTVL.

This clone was detected a few times. The genes are TRBV19 and TRBJ2-1; 9 nucleotides line up with TRBD2. The CDR3 runs to 19 residues. Germline V gene lookup returns CDR1 LNHDA and CDR2 SQIVND (reference sequence). V dropped 5 bases and J dropped 0; count of bases not matched to a gene: 14. CDR3 in amino acids: CASSSPGMLAGSSYNEQFF. The CDR3 region has the DNA TGTGCCAGTAGTTCCCCCGGTATGCTAGCGGGAAGCTCCTACAATGAGCAGTTCTTC.

The genes are TRBV4-3 and TRBJ1-1; 9 nucleotides agree with TRBD1. The V gene end was trimmed by 4 bases and the J gene end by 1 base; junction bases not matched to a gene: 7. CDR1 and CDR2 (germline): LGHNA, YSLEER. The CDR3 loop spans 16 amino acids. CDR3 sequence reads: CASSPVTGGRNTEAFF. The CDR3 DNA sequence: TGCGCCAGCAGCCCCGTAACAGGGGGCCGGAACACTGAAGCTTTCTTT.

The chain combines TRBV7-9 with TRBJ1-1, with 7 bases fitting TRBD1. The trim removed 5 bases at V and 5 bases at J, leaving 8 bases unmatched. The germline V gene has CDR1 SEHNR and CDR2 FQNEAQ (reference sequence). CDR3 size: 14 residues. CDR3 sequence reads: CASSRQGRGTEAFF. The CDR3 coding sequence is TGTGCCAGCAGCCGACAGGGAAGGGGAACTGAAGCTTTCTTT.

The CDR3: CASSPRGSDQPQHF. CDR3 coding DNA: TGTGCCAGCAGCCCTCGGGGGTCGGATCAGCCCCAGCATTTT. V and J are TRBV7-6 and TRBJ1-5, with D possibly being TRBD1 (5 bases). Trimming pared 5 bases from V and 5 bases from J, leaving 13 bases between. CDR3 length equals 14 residues. Germline CDR1 is SGHVS and CDR2 is FNYEAQ.

CDR3 amino acids: CASSLTEVDTQYF. The CDR3, as DNA: TGTGCCAGCAGCTTGACGGAGGTCGATACGCAGTATTTT. This chain connects TRBV7-7 to TRBJ2-3; TRBD2 might be the D (5 bases). Per germline, CDR1 SSHAT and CDR2 FNYEAQ (reference sequence). V was cut by 3 bases and J by 6 bases, with 10 bases left in between. The CDR3 is made up of 13 amino acids.

The V and J genes are TRBV30 and TRBJ2-7; D is undetermined. CDR3 size: 11 residues. V gave up 0 bases and J gave up 2 bases, with 2 bases separating them. Germline assignment: CDR1 GTSNPN and CDR2 SVGIG (reference sequence). The CDR3 spells CAWSVAYEQYF. DNA for the CDR3: TGTGCCTGGAGTGTCGCCTACGAGCAGTACTTC.

The chain is built from TRBV5-1 and TRBJ1-1; 7 bases agree with TRBD1. The CDR3 runs 14 residues. Germline CDR1 reads SGHRS; CDR2 reads YFSETQ. J was trimmed by 7 bases and V by 0 bases; bases with no gene match: 6. The CDR3 nucleotides are TGCGCCAGCAGCTTGGCTTGGCAGGGGGTTGAAGCTTTCTTT. Encoded protein: CASSLAWQGVEAFF.

The rearrangement joins TRBV20-1 to TRBJ2-1; D ambiguous. Germline CDR1 is DFQATT and CDR2 is SNEGSKA (reference sequence). Trimming removed 1 base at V and 9 bases at J, with 7 bases between. The CDR3 is 11 amino acids. CDR3 loop: CSARGSGEQFF. In DNA form, the CDR3 reads TGCAGTGCTAGAGGCTCAGGTGAGCAGTTCTTC.

To note about this clone: The sample contains more than one DNA sequence encoding this CDR3. This sequence joins TRBV5-1 and TRBJ2-1; 13 bases line up with TRBD2. The CDR3 consists of 14 residues. Germline assignment: CDR1 SGHRS and CDR2 YFSETQ. Trimming cost V 8 bases and J 7 bases; bases outside gene matches: 6. The CDR3 DNA follows: TGCGCCAGTGCTGGACTAGCGGGAGTTAATGAGCAGTTCTTC. It is translated as CASAGLAGVNEQFF.

The chain carries TRBV21-1 and TRBJ1-6; no check of the table's D call, TRBD1, against the DNA was made. TRBV21-1 corresponds to a pseudogene. CDR3 size: 17 residues. In nucleotides, the CDR3 is TGTGCCAGCAGCAAAGGGCCGGACAGGGGGTATAATTCACCCCTCCACTTT. Its protein is CASSKGPDRGYNSPLHF.